This TCR beta chain originates from a study of kidney transplant recipient with SARS-CoV-2 infection. Germline CDR1 reads LNHDA; CDR2 reads SQIVND (reference sequence). The CDR3 extends over 13 amino acids. Trimming stripped 3 bases from V and 6 bases from J, with 9 bases between. This clonotype was found many times. TCRdb called the reads again in MiXCR, with one record for every CDR3 protein. The sample records 200,000 to 300,000 distinct CDR3 sequences, less than 35% being singletons. The V and J genes are TRBV19 and TRBJ1-5; unclear D gene. The sequencing used a blood sample, collected at baseline and between days 110 and 120 from a kidney transplant recipient. The receptor comes from a young adult male patient who had COVID-19 and was a kidney transplant recipient. A subset of T cells may come from the graft donor. This CDR3 reads CASSMGGSQPQHF. The CDR3 DNA follows: TGTGCCAGTAGTATGGGAGGGAGTCAGCCCCAGCATTTT.